What follows are 8 T cell receptor beta chains derived from one specimen sequenced in a study of low-dose radiotherapy and immunotherapy resistance in tumors. Time point meaning: before trial treatment. Priming of first-strand cDNA relied on TRAV- and TRBV-specific primers (covering alpha and beta chains). It was with a constant-region primer and a V-primer adapter that TCRs were amplified over roughly 19 PCR cycles. TCRdb re-analysed the reads in MiXCR, keeping a single row per CDR3 protein. The sample shows around 79,000 distinct CDR3 sequences, 18% of them seen only once. The sequencing here drew on PBMCs, taken before treatment. These receptors were obtained from a male donor with prostate cancer.

The table lists this clonotype with many counts. The chain recombines TRBV29-1 with TRBJ2-7, with TRBD1 matching 12 bases. CDR1 is SQVTM and CDR2 is ANQGSEA in the germline V gene. V lost 3 bases to trimming and J lost 5 bases; unmatched junction nucleotides: 2. This CDR3 has 13 residues. The CDR3 DNA sequence: TGCAGCGTTGAGGGACAGGGGGCCCACGAGCAGTACTTC. It translates to CSVEGQGAHEQYF.

This sequence joins TRBV3-1 and TRBJ1-4, with D hard to call. The germline CDR1 and CDR2 sequences are LGHDT and YNNKEL (reference sequence). The CDR3 totals 14 residues. The V and J ends lost 0 bases and 8 bases respectively, with 10 bases between them. The chain's CDR3 is CASSQDWADEKLFF. In DNA, the CDR3 is TGTGCCAGCAGCCAAGATTGGGCGGACGAAAAACTGTTTTTT.

This clonotype was seen many times. V is TRBV20-1 and J is TRBJ1-4; unclear D gene. This CDR3 is 14 amino acids long. Trimming left V 0 bases short and J 7 bases short, with 12 bases between. Germline CDR1 DFQATT, CDR2 SNEGSKA (reference sequence). The chain's CDR3 is CSARDRRVGEKLFF. The CDR3 nucleotides read TGCAGTGCTAGAGATCGGCGAGTAGGTGAAAAACTGTTTTTT.

This clonotype appeared many times. A far larger clone lies a single base away; this is likely a read error. The chain uses TRBV11-2 and TRBJ2-1; 11 bases are shared with TRBD2. The CDR3 spans 13 residues. Germline loops: CDR1 SGHAT, CDR2 FQNNGV. After removal of 8 bases from V and 10 bases from J, the junction contained 7 bases not matched to a gene. CDR3 bases: TGTGCCAGCGTACTAGCGGGAGATTACGAGCAGTTCTTC. Amino acid sequence: CASVLAGDYEQFF.

The table lists this clonotype with a few counts. The J gene is TRBJ2-5, the V gene TRBV30, with 11 nucleotides matching TRBD2. This CDR3 is built from 16 residues. V was pared by 2 bases and J by 2 bases, with 7 bases of the junction left unmatched. CDR1 is GTSNPN, CDR2 SVGIG, per germline (reference sequence). The CDR3 DNA sequence: TGTGCCTGGAGTCTGACCGGGACTAGCGGACAAGAGACCCAGTACTTC. Amino acids: CAWSLTGTSGQETQYF.

This clonotype was seen at least ten times. The rearrangement links TRBV6-6 to TRBJ2-7; a possible D gene is TRBD2 (5 bases). V dropped 2 bases and J dropped 3 bases, with 8 bases sitting between them. CDR1 and CDR2 from the germline V gene are MNHNY and SVGAGI (reference sequence). The CDR3 is 13 amino acids. CDR3 nucleotide sequence: TGTGCCAGCAGTTACCGGGAAAACTACGAGCAGTACTTC. Its translation: CASSYRENYEQYF.

This clonotype was detected many times. The chain uses TRBV29-1 and TRBJ2-5; TRBD2 is a possible D gene (5 bases). This CDR3 is built from 13 residues. Trimming took off 5 bases at V and 8 bases at J, with 18 bases between the two ends. Germline V gene data show CDR1 as SQVTM and CDR2 as ANQGSEA. CDR3 DNA: TGCAGCGTTAGGTGGACTCTGGACCCAACCCAGTACTTC. It specifies CSVRWTLDPTQYF.

Concerning this clonotype: This may stem from a read error, because a much larger clone lies one nucleotide away. The chain employs TRBV11-2 and TRBJ2-7; 7 bases line up with TRBD2. The CDR3 has 15 amino acids. Germline V gene lookup returns CDR1 SGHAT and CDR2 FQNNGV. V was pared by 5 bases and J by 7 bases, with 14 bases of the junction left unmatched. The CDR3 reads CASSMGGSTYNEQYF. CDR3 nucleotides: TGTGCCAGCAGCATGGGCGGGAGCACCTACAATGAGCAGTACTTC.